This TCR beta chain was profiled in a study of cytomegalovirus exposure and HLA in healthy donors. Study in general: Samples from HLA-typed donors yielded about 85 million unique TCRs in an early data release. Study outcomes and limitations: Analyzed later, association rates of TCRs varied across HLA loci, with DRB1 most and HLA-C fewest. Earlier analysis found most TCR beta V segments productive about 87% or about 30% of the time.

Primers included in the PCR were 60 Vbeta and 13 Jbeta primers. Data came from immunoSEQ multiplex PCR; TCRdb stores just in-frame clones and leaves some out. Of 250,000 to 350,000 clones listed, more than 80% are singletons. A remark on this clone: Its target is not known.

Germline V CDR1 and CDR2: LNHNV, YYDKDF (reference sequence). Trimming took 7 bases from V and 1 from J, leaving 17 bases between them. The CDR3 has 17 residues. The chain has TRBV15 and TRBJ2-6, with D tentatively TRBD1 (5 bases). This TCR derives from a man aged 35 to 55 in good health and CMV-seropositive. Sequencing was performed on PBMCs. As DNA, the CDR3 is TGTGCCACCAAACTTGGACATATTATTTCTGGGGCCAACGTCCTGACTTTC. Protein product: CATKLGHIISGANVLTF.